The 2 T cell receptor beta chains below were found in one sample sequenced in a study of cytotoxic CD8 clonotypes in ibrutinib-treated CLL. Profiling relied on immunoSEQ multiplex PCR, and the TCRdb table lists in-frame clones only, not all of them. The data show around 24,000 clones, around 73% seen once. The sample here was PBMCs, taken before ibrutinib treatment. The receptors derive from a human donor with chronic lymphocytic leukemia.

The chain employs TRBV5-1 and TRBJ1-2; D is ambiguous. The germline V gene has CDR1 SGHRS and CDR2 YFSETQ. V lost 4 bases and J lost 4, with 11 bases in between. The CDR3 loop spans 13 amino acids. Here the CDR3 DNA reads TGCGCCAGCAGCCCACCCGGGAGCTATGGCTACACCTTC. Its translation is CASSPPGSYGYTF.

The chain recombines TRBV19 with TRBJ2-3, with D possibly matching TRBD1 (7 bases). CDR3 length equals 17 residues. CDR1 and CDR2 (germline): LNHDA, SQIVND (reference sequence). V lost 5 bases and J lost 2, with 20 bases in between. CDR3 DNA sequence: TGTGCCAGTAGTTGGAGGGGGACAGACATCCCCACAGATACGCAGTATTTT. Protein sequence: CASSWRGTDIPTDTQYF.